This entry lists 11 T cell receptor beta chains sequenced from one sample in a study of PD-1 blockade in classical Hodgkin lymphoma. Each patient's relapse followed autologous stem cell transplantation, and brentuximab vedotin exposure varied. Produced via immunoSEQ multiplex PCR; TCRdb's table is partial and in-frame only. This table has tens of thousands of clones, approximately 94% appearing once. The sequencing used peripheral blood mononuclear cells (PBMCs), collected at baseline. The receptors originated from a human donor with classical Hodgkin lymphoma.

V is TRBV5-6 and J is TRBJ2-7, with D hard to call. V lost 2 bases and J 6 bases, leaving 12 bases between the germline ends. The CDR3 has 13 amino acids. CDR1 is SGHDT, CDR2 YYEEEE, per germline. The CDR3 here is CASSFGRPGEQYF. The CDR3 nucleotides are TGTGCCAGCAGCTTCGGCAGGCCCGGCGAGCAGTACTTC.

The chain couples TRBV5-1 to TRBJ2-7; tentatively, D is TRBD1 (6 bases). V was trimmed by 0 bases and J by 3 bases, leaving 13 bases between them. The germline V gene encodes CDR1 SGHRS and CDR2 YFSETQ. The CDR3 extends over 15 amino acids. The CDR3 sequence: CASSLEMGAVYEQYF. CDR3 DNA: TGCGCCAGCAGCTTGGAAATGGGGGCGGTCTACGAGCAGTACTTC.

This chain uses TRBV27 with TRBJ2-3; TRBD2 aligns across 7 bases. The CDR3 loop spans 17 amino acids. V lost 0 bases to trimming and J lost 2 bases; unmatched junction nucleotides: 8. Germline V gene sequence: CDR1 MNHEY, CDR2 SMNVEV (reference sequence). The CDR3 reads CASSLSAGGSSTDTQYF. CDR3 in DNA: TGTGCCAGCAGTTTATCCGCCGGGGGGTCCTCCACAGATACGCAGTATTTT.

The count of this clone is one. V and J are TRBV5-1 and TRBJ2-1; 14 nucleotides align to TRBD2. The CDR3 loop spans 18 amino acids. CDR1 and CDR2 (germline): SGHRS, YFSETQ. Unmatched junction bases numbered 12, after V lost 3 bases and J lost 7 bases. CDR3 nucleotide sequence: TGCGCCAGCAGCTACCGGGGACTAGCGGGAGTGTACGGTAATGAGCAGTTCTTC. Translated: CASSYRGLAGVYGNEQFF.

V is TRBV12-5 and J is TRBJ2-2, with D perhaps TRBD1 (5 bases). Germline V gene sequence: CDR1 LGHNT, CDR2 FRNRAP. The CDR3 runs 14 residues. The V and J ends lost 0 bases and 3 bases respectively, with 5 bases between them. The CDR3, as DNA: TGTGCTAGTGGTTTGGTACAGGACACCGGGGAGCTGTTTTTT. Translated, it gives CASGLVQDTGELFF.

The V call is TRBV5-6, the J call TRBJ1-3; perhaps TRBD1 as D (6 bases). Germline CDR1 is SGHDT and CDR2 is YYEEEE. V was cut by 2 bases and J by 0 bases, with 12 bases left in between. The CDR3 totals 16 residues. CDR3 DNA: TGTGCCAGCAGCTTTGCGGGGGCTCACTCTGGAAACACCATATATTTT. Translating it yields CASSFAGAHSGNTIYF. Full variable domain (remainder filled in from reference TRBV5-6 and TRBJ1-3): DAGVTQSPTHLIKTRGQQVTLRCSPKSGHDTVSWYQQALGQGPQFIFQYYEEEERQRGNFPDRFSGHQFPNYSSELNVNALLLGDSALYLCASSFAGAHSGNTIYFGEGSWLTVV.

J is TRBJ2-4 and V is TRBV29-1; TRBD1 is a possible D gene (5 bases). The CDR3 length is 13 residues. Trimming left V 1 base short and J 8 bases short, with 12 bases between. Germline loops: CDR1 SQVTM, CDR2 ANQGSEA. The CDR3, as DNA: TGCAGCGTTGAAGGTCAGGGCGCCCACATTCAGTACTTC. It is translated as CSVEGQGAHIQYF.

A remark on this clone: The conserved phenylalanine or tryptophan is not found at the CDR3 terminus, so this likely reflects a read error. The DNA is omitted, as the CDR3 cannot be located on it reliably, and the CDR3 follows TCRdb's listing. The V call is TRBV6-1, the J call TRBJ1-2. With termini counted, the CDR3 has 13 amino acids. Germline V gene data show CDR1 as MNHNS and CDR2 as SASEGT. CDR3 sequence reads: CASSELEAGLGAI.

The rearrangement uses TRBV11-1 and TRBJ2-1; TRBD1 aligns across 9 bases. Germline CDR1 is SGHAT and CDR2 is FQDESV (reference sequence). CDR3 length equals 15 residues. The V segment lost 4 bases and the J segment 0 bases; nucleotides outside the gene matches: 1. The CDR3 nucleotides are TGTGCCAGCAGCTCGGGACAGGGCTCCTACAATGAGCAGTTCTTC. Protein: CASSSGQGSYNEQFF. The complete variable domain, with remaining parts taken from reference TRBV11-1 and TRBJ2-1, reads EAEVAQSPRYKITEKSQAVAFWCDPISGHATLYWYRQILGQGPELLVQFQDESVVDDSQLPKDRFSAERLKGVDSTLKIQPAELGDSAMYLCASSSGQGSYNEQFFGPGTRLTVL.

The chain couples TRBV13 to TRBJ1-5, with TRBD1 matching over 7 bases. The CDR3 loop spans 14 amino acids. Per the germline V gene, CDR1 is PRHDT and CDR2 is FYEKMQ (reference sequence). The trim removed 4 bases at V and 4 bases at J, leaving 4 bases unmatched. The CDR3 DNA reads TGTGCCAGCAGCTCCGGGACAGTTAATCAGCCCCAGCATTTT. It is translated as CASSSGTVNQPQHF.

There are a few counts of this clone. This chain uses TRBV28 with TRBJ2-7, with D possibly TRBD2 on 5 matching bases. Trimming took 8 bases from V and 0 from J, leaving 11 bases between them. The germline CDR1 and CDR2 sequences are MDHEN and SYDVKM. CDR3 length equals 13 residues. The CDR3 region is CASLGGSSYEQYF. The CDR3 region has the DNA TGTGCCAGCCTTGGCGGGTCCTCCTACGAGCAGTACTTC. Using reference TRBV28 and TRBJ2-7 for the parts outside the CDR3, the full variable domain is DVKVTQSSRYLVKRTGEKVFLECVQDMDHENMFWYRQDPGLGLRLIYFSYDVKMKEKGDIPEGYSVSREKKERFSLILESASTNQTSMYLCASLGGSSYEQYFGPGTRLTVT.